This T cell receptor (beta chain) originates from a study of T cell responses to AZD1222 COVID-19 vaccine. Study findings and constraints: Within unmutated variant regions lay the reported targets of nearly half of spike-specific TCRs.

Turning to this clone: Its antigen is unknown.

Sequencing was performed with immunoSEQ multiplex PCR; in TCRdb, only in-frame clones are kept and a portion is missing. The top ten clones hold about 2.4% of a sample with over 100,000 clones, 75% to 90% of them seen once. Germline CDR1 SEHNR, CDR2 FQNEAQ (reference sequence). The V and J ends lost 5 bases and 15 bases respectively, with 17 bases between them. The CDR3 length is 12 residues. The chain joins TRBV7-9 to TRBJ2-1; D is possibly TRBD2 (5 bases). This receptor was obtained from an adult in good health. Sequencing used peripheral blood, obtained on day 0 of AZD1222 vaccination. The chain's CDR3 is CASSPGLALSFF. The CDR3 DNA follows: TGTGCCAGCAGCCCCGGGCTAGCTCTGTCGTTCTTC.